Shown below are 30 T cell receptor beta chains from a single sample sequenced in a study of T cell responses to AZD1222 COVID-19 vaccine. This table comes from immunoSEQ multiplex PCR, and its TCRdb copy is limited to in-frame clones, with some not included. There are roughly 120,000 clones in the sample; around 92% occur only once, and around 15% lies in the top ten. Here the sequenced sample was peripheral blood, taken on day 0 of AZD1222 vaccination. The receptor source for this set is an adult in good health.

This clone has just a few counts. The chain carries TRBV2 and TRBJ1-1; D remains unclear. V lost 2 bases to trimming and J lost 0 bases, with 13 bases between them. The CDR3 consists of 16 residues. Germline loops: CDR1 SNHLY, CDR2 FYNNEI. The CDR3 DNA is TGTGCCAGCAGTGAAAACGGGCTGGCGATGAACACTGAAGCTTTCTTT. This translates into CASSENGLAMNTEAFF.

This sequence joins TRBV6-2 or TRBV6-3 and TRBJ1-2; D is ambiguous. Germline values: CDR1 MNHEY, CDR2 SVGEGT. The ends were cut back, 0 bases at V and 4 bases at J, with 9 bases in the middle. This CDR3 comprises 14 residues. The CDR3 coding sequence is TGTGCCAGCAGTTACTCGGGCGGGTCCTATGGCTACACCTTC. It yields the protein CASSYSGGSYGYTF.

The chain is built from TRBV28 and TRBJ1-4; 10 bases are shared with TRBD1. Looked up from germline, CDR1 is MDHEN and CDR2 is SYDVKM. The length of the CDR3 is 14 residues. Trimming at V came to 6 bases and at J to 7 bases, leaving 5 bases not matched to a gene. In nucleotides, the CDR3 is TGTGCCAGCAGCCGGACAGGGGGTGGTGAAAAACTGTTTTTT. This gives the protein CASSRTGGGEKLFF.

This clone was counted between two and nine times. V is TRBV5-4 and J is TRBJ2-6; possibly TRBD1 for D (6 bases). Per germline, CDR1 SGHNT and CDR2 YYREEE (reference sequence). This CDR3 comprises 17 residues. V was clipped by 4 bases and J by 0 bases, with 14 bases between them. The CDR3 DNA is TGTGCCAGCAGCCCGGGACATGGGAACTCTGGGGCCAACGTCCTGACTTTC. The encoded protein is CASSPGHGNSGANVLTF.

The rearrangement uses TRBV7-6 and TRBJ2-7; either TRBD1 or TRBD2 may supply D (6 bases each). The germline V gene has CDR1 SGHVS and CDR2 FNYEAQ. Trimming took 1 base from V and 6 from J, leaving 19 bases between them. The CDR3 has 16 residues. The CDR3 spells CASSLDPGGQTREQYF. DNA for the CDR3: TGTGCCAGCAGCTTAGATCCCGGGGGCCAGACCCGCGAGCAGTACTTC.

The CDR3 protein is CASSLPAGATEEQFF. CDR3 DNA: TGTGCCAGCAGCTTACCAGCGGGGGCGACAGAAGAGCAGTTCTTC. The chain employs TRBV7-9 and TRBJ2-1; 8 nucleotides align to TRBD2. The CDR3 consists of 15 residues. V trimming: 2 bases; J trimming: 10 bases; junction bases outside the gene matches: 10. The germline gives CDR1 SEHNR, CDR2 FQNEAQ (reference sequence). The variable domain in full, completed from reference TRBV7-9 and TRBJ2-1, reads DTGVSQNPRHKITKRGQNVTFRCDPISEHNRLYWYRQTLGQGPEFLTYFQNEAQLEKSRLLSDRFSAERPKGSFSTLEIQRTEQGDSAMYLCASSLPAGATEEQFFGPGTRLTVL.

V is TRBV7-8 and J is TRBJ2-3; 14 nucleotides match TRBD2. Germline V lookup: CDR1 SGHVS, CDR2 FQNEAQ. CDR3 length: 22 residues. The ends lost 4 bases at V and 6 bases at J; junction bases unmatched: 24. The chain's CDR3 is CASSSLTSGGVRRIYGSDTQYF. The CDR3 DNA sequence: TGTGCCAGCAGCTCATTGACTAGCGGGGGGGTAAGACGGATCTACGGATCTGATACGCAGTATTTT.

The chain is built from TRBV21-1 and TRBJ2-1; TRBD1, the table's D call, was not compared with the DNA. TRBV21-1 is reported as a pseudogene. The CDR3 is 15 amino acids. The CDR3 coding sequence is TGTGCCAGCAGCCTAGACAGGGGGCGCGACAATGAGCAGTTCTTC. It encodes CASSLDRGRDNEQFF.

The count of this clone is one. In nucleotides, the CDR3 is TGTGCCAGCAACCTAGGGGGGTCGTACCAAGAGACCCAGTACTTC. Translation: CASNLGGSYQETQYF. The gene calls are TRBV6-5 and TRBJ2-5, with D perhaps TRBD1 or TRBD2 (6 bases each). Germline V lookup: CDR1 MNHEY, CDR2 SVGAGI. The CDR3 is 15 amino acids. V lost 7 bases and J 0 bases, leaving 15 bases between the germline ends.

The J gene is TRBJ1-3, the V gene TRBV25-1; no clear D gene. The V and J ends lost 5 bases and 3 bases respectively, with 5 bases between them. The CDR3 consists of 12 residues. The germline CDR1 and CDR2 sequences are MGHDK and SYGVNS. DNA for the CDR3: TGTGCCAGCAGTCTCCTTGGAAACACCATATATTTT. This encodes CASSLLGNTIYF.

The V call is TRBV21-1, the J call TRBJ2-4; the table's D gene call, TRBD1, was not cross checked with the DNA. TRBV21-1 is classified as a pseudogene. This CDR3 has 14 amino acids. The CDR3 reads CASTLRVSKNIQYF. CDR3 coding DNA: TGTGCCAGCACCCTCAGGGTTTCCAAAAACATTCAGTACTTC.

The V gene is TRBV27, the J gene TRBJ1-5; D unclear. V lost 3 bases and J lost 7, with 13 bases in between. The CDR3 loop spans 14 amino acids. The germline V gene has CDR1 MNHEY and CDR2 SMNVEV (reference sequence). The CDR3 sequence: CASSLAGGRQPQHF. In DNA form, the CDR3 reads TGTGCCAGCAGTTTGGCTGGTGGGAGACAGCCCCAGCATTTT.

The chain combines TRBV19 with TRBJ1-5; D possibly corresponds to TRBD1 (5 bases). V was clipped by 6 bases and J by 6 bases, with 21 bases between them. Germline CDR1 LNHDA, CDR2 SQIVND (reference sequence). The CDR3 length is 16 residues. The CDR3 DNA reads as TGTGCCAGTAGGCGGGACTTACGGGGATCCGGTCAGCCCCAGCATTTT. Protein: CASRRDLRGSGQPQHF. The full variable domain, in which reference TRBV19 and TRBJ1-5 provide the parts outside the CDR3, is DGGITQSPKYLFRKEGQNVTLSCEQNLNHDAMYWYRQDPGQGLRLIYYSQIVNDFQKGDIAEGYSVSREKKESFPLTVTSAQKNPTAFYLCASRRDLRGSGQPQHFGDGTRLSIL.

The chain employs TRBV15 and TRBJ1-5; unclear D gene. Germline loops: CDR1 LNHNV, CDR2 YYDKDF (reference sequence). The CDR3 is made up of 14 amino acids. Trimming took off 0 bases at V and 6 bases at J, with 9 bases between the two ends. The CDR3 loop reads CATSRDRGSQPQHF. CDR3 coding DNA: TGTGCCACCAGCAGAGATCGGGGTAGTCAGCCCCAGCATTTT.

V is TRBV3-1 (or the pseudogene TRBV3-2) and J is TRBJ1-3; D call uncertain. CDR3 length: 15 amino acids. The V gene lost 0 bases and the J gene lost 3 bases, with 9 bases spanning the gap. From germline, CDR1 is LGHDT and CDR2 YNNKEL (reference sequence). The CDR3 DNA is TGTGCCAGCAGCCAAGATTCCTTGCTTGGAAACACCATATATTTT. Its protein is CASSQDSLLGNTIYF.

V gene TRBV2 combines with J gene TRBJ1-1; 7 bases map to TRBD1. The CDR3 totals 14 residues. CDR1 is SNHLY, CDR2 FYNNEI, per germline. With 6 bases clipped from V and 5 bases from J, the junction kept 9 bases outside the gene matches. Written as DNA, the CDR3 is TGTGCCAGCAGGATGGAGGGGGCAAGGACTGAAGCTTTCTTT. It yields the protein CASRMEGARTEAFF.

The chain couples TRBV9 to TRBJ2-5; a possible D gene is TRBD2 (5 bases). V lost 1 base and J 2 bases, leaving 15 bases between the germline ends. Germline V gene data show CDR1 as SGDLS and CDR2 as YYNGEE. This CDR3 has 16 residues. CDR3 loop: CASSVFSAEAQETQYF. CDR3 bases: TGTGCCAGCAGCGTATTTAGCGCAGAGGCACAAGAGACCCAGTACTTC.

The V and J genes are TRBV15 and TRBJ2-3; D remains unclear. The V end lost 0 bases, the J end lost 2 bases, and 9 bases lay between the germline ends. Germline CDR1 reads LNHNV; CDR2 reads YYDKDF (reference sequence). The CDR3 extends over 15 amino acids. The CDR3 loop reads CATSRDLEYTDTQYF. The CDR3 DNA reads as TGTGCCACCAGCAGAGATTTAGAGTACACAGATACGCAGTATTTT.

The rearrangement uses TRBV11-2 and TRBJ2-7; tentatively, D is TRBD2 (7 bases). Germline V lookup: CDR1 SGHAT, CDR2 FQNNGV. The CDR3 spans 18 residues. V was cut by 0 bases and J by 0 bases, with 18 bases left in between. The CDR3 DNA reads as TGTGCCAGCAGCTTAGACCTAGGGGGAGGGGGGCCCTCCTACGAGCAGTACTTC. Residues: CASSLDLGGGGPSYEQYF.

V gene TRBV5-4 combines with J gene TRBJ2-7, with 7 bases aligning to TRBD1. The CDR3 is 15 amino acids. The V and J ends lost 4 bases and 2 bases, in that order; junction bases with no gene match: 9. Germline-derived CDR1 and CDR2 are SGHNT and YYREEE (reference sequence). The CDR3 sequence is CASSAHRDRAYEQYF. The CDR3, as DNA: TGTGCCAGCAGCGCCCACCGGGACAGAGCCTACGAGCAGTACTTC. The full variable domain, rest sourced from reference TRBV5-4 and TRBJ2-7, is ETGVTQSPTHLIKTRGQQVTLRCSSQSGHNTVSWYQQALGQGPQFIFQYYREEENGRGNFPPRFSGLQFPNYSSELNVNALELDDSALYLCASSAHRDRAYEQYFGPGTRLTVT.

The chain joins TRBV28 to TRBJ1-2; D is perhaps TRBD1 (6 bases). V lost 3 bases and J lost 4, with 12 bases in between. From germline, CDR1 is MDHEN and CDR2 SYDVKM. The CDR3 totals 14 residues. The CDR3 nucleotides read TGTGCCAGCAGTTTGGACAGACAAGGCTATGGCTACACCTTC. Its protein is CASSLDRQGYGYTF.

The CDR3 sequence: CAWTRGDRGEQYF. Written as DNA, the CDR3 is TGTGCCTGGACCAGGGGGGACAGGGGCGAGCAGTACTTC. The J gene is TRBJ2-7, the V gene TRBV30; 10 nucleotides align to TRBD1. This CDR3 region has 13 residues. V shed 4 bases and J 6 bases; nucleotides not matched to a gene: 6. Germline CDR1 is GTSNPN and CDR2 is SVGIG (reference sequence).

As DNA, the CDR3 is TGTGCCAGCAGTCCCGGGACAGGGGACACCGGGGAGCTGTTTTTT. Its translation is CASSPGTGDTGELFF. The chain carries TRBV6-2 or TRBV6-3 and TRBJ2-2, with 10 bases that match TRBD1. V gave up 5 bases and J gave up 3 bases; unmatched junction bases: 3. Germline CDR1 is MNHEY and CDR2 is SVGEGT. The CDR3 length is 15 residues.

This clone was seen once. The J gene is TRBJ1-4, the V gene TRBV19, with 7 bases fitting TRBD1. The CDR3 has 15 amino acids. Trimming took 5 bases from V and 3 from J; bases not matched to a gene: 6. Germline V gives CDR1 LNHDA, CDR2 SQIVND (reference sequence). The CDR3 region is CASSPWDSSNEKLFF. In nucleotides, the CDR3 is TGTGCCAGTAGTCCCTGGGACAGCTCTAATGAAAAACTGTTTTTT. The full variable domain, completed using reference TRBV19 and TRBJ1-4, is DGGITQSPKYLFRKEGQNVTLSCEQNLNHDAMYWYRQDPGQGLRLIYYSQIVNDFQKGDIAEGYSVSREKKESFPLTVTSAQKNPTAFYLCASSPWDSSNEKLFFGSGTQLSVL.

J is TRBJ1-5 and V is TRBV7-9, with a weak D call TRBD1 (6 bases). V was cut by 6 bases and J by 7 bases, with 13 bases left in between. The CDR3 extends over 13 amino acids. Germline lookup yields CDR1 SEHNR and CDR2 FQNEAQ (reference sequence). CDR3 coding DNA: TGTGCCAGCAGGGGTTCAGGGGACCAGCCCCAGCATTTT. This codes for CASRGSGDQPQHF.

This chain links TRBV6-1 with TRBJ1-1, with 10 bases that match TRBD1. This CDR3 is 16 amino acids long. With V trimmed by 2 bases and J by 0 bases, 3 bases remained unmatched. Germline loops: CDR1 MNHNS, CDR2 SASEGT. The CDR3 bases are TGTGCCAGCAGTGAATGGGACAGGGGACTGAACACTGAAGCTTTCTTT. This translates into CASSEWDRGLNTEAFF.

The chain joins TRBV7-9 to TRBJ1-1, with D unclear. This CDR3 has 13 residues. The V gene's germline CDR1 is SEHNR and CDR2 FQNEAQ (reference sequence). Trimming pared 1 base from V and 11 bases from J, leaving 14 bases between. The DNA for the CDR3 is TGTGCCAGCAGCTTAGACCCCGGAAGGAGTGCTTTCTTT. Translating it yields CASSLDPGRSAFF. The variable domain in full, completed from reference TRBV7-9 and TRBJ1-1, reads DTGVSQNPRHKITKRGQNVTFRCDPISEHNRLYWYRQTLGQGPEFLTYFQNEAQLEKSRLLSDRFSAERPKGSFSTLEIQRTEQGDSAMYLCASSLDPGRSAFFGQGTRLTVV.

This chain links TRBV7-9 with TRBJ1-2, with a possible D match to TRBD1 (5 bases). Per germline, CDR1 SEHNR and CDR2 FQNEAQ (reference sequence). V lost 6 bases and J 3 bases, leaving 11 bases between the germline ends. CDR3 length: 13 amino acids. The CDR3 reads CASSQGPYYGYTF. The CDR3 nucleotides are TGTGCCAGCAGTCAGGGTCCTTACTATGGCTACACCTTC. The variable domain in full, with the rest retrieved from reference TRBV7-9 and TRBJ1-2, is DTGVSQNPRHKITKRGQNVTFRCDPISEHNRLYWYRQTLGQGPEFLTYFQNEAQLEKSRLLSDRFSAERPKGSFSTLEIQRTEQGDSAMYLCASSQGPYYGYTFGSGTRLTVV.

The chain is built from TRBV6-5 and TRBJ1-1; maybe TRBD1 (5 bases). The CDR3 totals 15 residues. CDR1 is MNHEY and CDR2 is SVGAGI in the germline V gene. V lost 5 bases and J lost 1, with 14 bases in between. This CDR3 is CASSTRQLPNTEAFF. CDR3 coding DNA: TGTGCCAGCAGTACTCGACAGCTACCGAACACTGAAGCTTTCTTT.

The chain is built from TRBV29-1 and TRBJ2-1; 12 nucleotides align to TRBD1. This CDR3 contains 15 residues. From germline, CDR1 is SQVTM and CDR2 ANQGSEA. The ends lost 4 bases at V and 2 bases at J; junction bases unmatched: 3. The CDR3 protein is CSVGDRGRTYNEQFF. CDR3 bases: TGCAGCGTTGGGGACAGGGGGCGCACCTACAATGAGCAGTTCTTC.